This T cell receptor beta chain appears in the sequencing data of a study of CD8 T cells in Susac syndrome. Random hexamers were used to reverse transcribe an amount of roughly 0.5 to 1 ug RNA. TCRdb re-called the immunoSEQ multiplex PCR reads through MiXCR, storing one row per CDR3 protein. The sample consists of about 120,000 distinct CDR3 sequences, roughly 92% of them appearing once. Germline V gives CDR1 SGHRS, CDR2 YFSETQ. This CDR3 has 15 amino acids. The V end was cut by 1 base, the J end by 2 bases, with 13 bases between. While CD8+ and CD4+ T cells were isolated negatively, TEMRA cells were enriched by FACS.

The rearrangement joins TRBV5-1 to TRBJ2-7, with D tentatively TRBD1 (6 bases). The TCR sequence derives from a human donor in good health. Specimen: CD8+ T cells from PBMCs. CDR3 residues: CASSLFQGYTYEQYF. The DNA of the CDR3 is TGCGCCAGCAGCTTGTTCCAGGGGTACACCTACGAGCAGTACTTC.